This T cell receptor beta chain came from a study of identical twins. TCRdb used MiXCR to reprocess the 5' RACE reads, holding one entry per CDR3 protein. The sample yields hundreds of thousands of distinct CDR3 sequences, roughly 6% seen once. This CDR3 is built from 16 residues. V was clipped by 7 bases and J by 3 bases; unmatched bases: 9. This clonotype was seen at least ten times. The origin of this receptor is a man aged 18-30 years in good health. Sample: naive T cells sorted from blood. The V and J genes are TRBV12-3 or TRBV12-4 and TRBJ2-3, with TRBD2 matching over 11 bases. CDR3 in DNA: TGTGCCAGCATCCCCCTGACTAGCGGGATTACAGATACGCAGTATTTT. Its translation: CASIPLTSGITDTQYF.